This passage covers 29 T cell receptor beta chains from one sample sequenced in a study of cytomegalovirus exposure and HLA in healthy donors. Use of 60 Vbeta and 13 Jbeta primers characterized the PCR. Assay: immunoSEQ multiplex PCR; the TCRdb copy retains only in-frame clones and omits some. The sample lists about 200,000 clones, 10% to 15% seen once, with roughly 7.7% in the top ten. Sequenced: PBMCs. The origin of the receptors is a man aged 45 to 65 in good health and CMV-seropositive.

This chain joins TRBV5-6 and TRBJ1-1, with D uncertain. V was trimmed by 4 bases and J by 1 base, leaving 11 bases between them. The CDR3 totals 14 residues. Per germline, CDR1 SGHDT and CDR2 YYEEEE. CDR3 region: CASSAPGENTEAFF. DNA for the CDR3: TGTGCCAGCAGCGCGCCGGGAGAGAACACTGAAGCTTTCTTT.

Concerning this clone itself: The sample contains more than one DNA sequence encoding this CDR3. The V call is TRBV5-4, the J call TRBJ1-1, with TRBD1 as a possible D gene (5 bases). Per the germline V gene, CDR1 is SGHNT and CDR2 is YYREEE (reference sequence). The CDR3 covers 15 residues. The germline V and J ends were trimmed by 0 bases and 1 base, with 10 bases remaining between them. CDR3 sequence reads: CASSLGQGGNTEAFF. DNA of the CDR3: TGTGCCAGCAGCTTGGGCCAGGGTGGGAACACTGAAGCTTTCTTT.

V usage is TRBV18 and J usage is TRBJ1-1; perhaps TRBD1 as D (5 bases). V lost 3 bases and J 5 bases, leaving 13 bases between the germline ends. The CDR3 is 14 residues long. From germline, CDR1 is KGHSH and CDR2 LQKENI. CDR3 residues: CASSPTQGGTEAFF. As DNA, the CDR3 is TGTGCCAGCTCACCGACGCAGGGAGGTACTGAAGCTTTCTTT.

The chain couples TRBV5-4 to TRBJ1-2; 7 bases are shared with TRBD1. The CDR3 is made up of 16 amino acids. From germline, CDR1 is SGHNT and CDR2 YYREEE (reference sequence). Germline trimming cut 0 bases from V and 8 bases from J; bases unmatched to any gene: 13. The CDR3 DNA sequence: TGTGCCAGCAGCTTGGAGGTTGGAGAGGGGGCGAGAGGCTACACCTTC. It codes for CASSLEVGEGARGYTF.

The DNA for the CDR3 is TGCGCCAGCAGCTTGGACCCTAGCGTAGGGACAGATACGCAGTATTTT. Protein: CASSLDPSVGTDTQYF. The rearrangement uses TRBV5-1 and TRBJ2-3, with TRBD2 as a possible D gene (6 bases). CDR1 is SGHRS and CDR2 is YFSETQ in the germline V gene. The ends were cut back, 0 bases at V and 3 bases at J, with 14 bases in the middle. The CDR3 covers 16 residues.

The table lists this clone with a few counts. This chain joins TRBV19 and TRBJ2-6; D gene ambiguous. This CDR3 is 15 amino acids long. Trimming removed 0 bases at V and 0 bases at J, with 3 bases between. In germline, CDR1 is LNHDA, CDR2 SQIVND (reference sequence). Here the CDR3 reads CASSIDSSGANVLTF. CDR3 DNA sequence: TGTGCCAGTAGTATAGACAGCTCTGGGGCCAACGTCCTGACTTTC.

The rearrangement joins TRBV7-9 to TRBJ1-6, with 7 positions matching TRBD1. V shed 8 bases and J 8 bases; nucleotides not matched to a gene: 15. The CDR3 covers 16 residues. Germline lookup yields CDR1 SEHNR and CDR2 FQNEAQ (reference sequence). The CDR3 loop reads CASDPRTGEQDSPLHF. The CDR3 DNA follows: TGTGCCAGCGACCCAAGAACAGGGGAGCAGGATTCACCCCTCCACTTT.

This clone was recorded a few times. The chain uses TRBV9 and TRBJ2-2; TRBD2 agrees at 9 bases. The CDR3 runs 16 residues. V lost 4 bases and J lost 7; bases outside the gene matches: 11. Germline CDR1 reads SGDLS; CDR2 reads YYNGEE. CDR3 DNA sequence: TGTGCCAGCAGCCACCGAAGGCGGGGGGGCGGCGGGGAGCTGTTTTTT. Translation gives CASSHRRRGGGGELFF.

This clone was detected only a few times. Other DNA sequences in this sample translate to the same CDR3. The chain joins TRBV9 to TRBJ2-7; possibly TRBD2 for D (6 bases). Trimming took off 0 bases at V and 2 bases at J, with 9 bases between the two ends. Germline CDR1 and CDR2: SGDLS and YYNGEE. This CDR3 has 14 amino acids. The CDR3 reads CASSVGGGTYEQYF. CDR3 nucleotides: TGTGCCAGCAGCGTAGGGGGCGGGACCTACGAGCAGTACTTC.

This chain joins TRBV5-1 and TRBJ1-1; D unclear. CDR3 length: 15 residues. Trimming shortened V by 4 bases and J by 0 bases, and 13 bases separated the two germline ends. CDR1 and CDR2 from the germline V gene are SGHRS and YFSETQ. The DNA for the CDR3 is TGCGCCAGCAGCCCGCAAGAGGTCATGAACACTGAAGCTTTCTTT. It translates to CASSPQEVMNTEAFF. The whole variable domain, filled in from reference TRBV5-1 and TRBJ1-1, reads KAGVTQTPRYLIKTRGQQVTLSCSPISGHRSVSWYQQTPGQGLQFLFEYFSETQRNKGNFPGRFSGRQFSNSRSEMNVSTLELGDSALYLCASSPQEVMNTEAFFGQGTRLTVV.

This clone showed up just a few times. The chain couples TRBV7-6 to TRBJ2-7, with TRBD1 matching over 12 bases. With V trimmed by 4 bases and J by 7 bases, 8 bases remained unmatched. CDR1 is SGHVS and CDR2 is FNYEAQ in the germline V gene. The CDR3 runs 15 residues. The CDR3 nucleotides are TGTGCCAGCAGCTCGCGGGGACAGGGGGCGGGGGAGCAGTACTTC. It codes for CASSSRGQGAGEQYF.

The chain couples TRBV9 to TRBJ2-3; 8 bases line up with TRBD2. The CDR3 extends over 16 amino acids. Germline lookup yields CDR1 SGDLS and CDR2 YYNGEE. The trim removed 4 bases at V and 2 bases at J, leaving 9 bases unmatched. The CDR3 protein is CASSLLTSGNTDTQYF. CDR3 coding DNA: TGTGCCAGCAGCCTCCTAACTAGCGGCAACACAGATACGCAGTATTTT.

The chain joins TRBV11-2 to TRBJ1-2; 7 bases map to TRBD1. The CDR3 loop spans 17 amino acids. V shed 2 bases and J 1 base; nucleotides not matched to a gene: 10. CDR1 and CDR2 from the germline V gene are SGHAT and FQNNGV. CDR3 amino acids: CASSLKPGQLSNYGYTF. The CDR3 DNA is TGTGCCAGCAGCTTAAAACCGGGACAGCTAAGTAACTATGGCTACACCTTC. The full variable domain, rest sourced from reference TRBV11-2 and TRBJ1-2, is EAGVAQSPRYKIIEKRQSVAFWCNPISGHATLYWYQQILGQGPKLLIQFQNNGVVDDSQLPKDRFSAERLKGVDSTLKIQPAKLEDSAVYLCASSLKPGQLSNYGYTFGSGTRLTVV.

This clone was counted a few times. This sequence joins TRBV11-3 and TRBJ2-2; D is perhaps TRBD1 (6 bases). V shed 4 bases and J shed 4 bases, with 10 bases lying between them. There are 14 residues in the CDR3. CDR1 and CDR2 (germline): SGHNT, YENEEA. Here the CDR3 reads CASSYRVPTGELFF. For the CDR3, the DNA is TGTGCCAGCAGCTACAGGGTACCCACCGGGGAGCTGTTTTTT.

In this sample, this clone turned up a few times. The J gene is TRBJ1-1, the V gene TRBV5-4, with 7 bases lining up with TRBD1. The germline V gene has CDR1 SGHNT and CDR2 YYREEE (reference sequence). J lost 2 bases, V lost 4 bases, and 8 bases had no gene match. The CDR3 runs to 15 residues. CDR3: CASSRVTGENTEAFF. For the CDR3, the DNA is TGTGCCAGCAGCAGAGTCACAGGGGAAAACACTGAAGCTTTCTTT.

The rearrangement joins TRBV5-5 to TRBJ1-2; 8 nucleotides match TRBD1. The CDR3 contains 13 residues. Germline-derived CDR1 and CDR2 are SGHKS and YYEKEE (reference sequence). The V segment lost 0 bases and the J segment 7 bases; nucleotides outside the gene matches: 2. CDR3 region: CASSLGQGFGYTF. The CDR3 nucleotides read TGTGCCAGCAGCTTGGGACAGGGGTTTGGCTACACCTTC.

In this sample, this clone turned up a few times. V is TRBV11-3 and J is TRBJ2-2, with a weak D call TRBD1 (6 bases). V lost 9 bases to trimming and J lost 1 base, with 9 bases between them. The CDR3 is 13 residues long. Germline CDR1 SGHNT, CDR2 YENEEA. The CDR3: CARPRGNTGELFF. Here the CDR3 DNA reads TGTGCCAGGCCCAGGGGGAACACCGGGGAGCTGTTTTTT. Full variable domain (rest looked up from reference TRBV11-3 and TRBJ2-2): EAGVVQSPRYKIIEKKQPVAFWCNPISGHNTLYWYLQNLGQGPELLIRYENEEAVDDSQLPKDRFSAERLKGVDSTLKIQPAELGDSAVYLCARPRGNTGELFFGEGSRLTVL.

The rearrangement uses TRBV4-3 and TRBJ2-2; 9 bases are shared with TRBD2. Germline lookup yields CDR1 LGHNA and CDR2 YSLEER. The CDR3 sequence is 17 residues long. V shed 0 bases, J shed 6 bases, and the junction held 8 bases outside the gene matches. The CDR3 DNA reads as TGCGCCAGCAGCCAAGAAGCAAGCGGGGGGCGCGCCGGGGAGCTGTTTTTT. It encodes CASSQEASGGRAGELFF.

This clone occurred many times. The J gene is TRBJ1-5, the V gene TRBV6-5, with TRBD1 identical over 9 bases. V shed 5 bases and J 6 bases; nucleotides not matched to a gene: 5. The CDR3 has 14 residues. Per the germline V gene, CDR1 is MNHEY and CDR2 is SVGAGI. The chain's CDR3 is CASSPTGGRQPQHF. The CDR3 DNA follows: TGTGCCAGCAGTCCTACAGGGGGCCGTCAGCCCCAGCATTTT.

In its sample, this clone was seen a few times. The chain uses TRBV7-2 and TRBJ2-1; 10 bases map to TRBD2. The CDR3 is 12 residues long. After removal of 6 bases from V and 9 bases from J, the junction contained 2 bases not matched to a gene. The germline V gene encodes CDR1 SGHTA and CDR2 FQGNSA. The chain's CDR3 is CASRPSGGEQFF. The CDR3 DNA sequence: TGTGCCAGCAGACCTAGCGGGGGTGAGCAGTTCTTC.

This chain connects TRBV11-2 to TRBJ2-3, with 8 bases fitting TRBD1. CDR3 length: 16 amino acids. V lost 3 bases to trimming and J lost 0 bases; unmatched junction nucleotides: 5. Germline CDR1 is SGHAT and CDR2 is FQNNGV. The CDR3 sequence: CASSFQTGVSTDTQYF. The CDR3 region has the DNA TGTGCCAGCAGCTTCCAGACAGGGGTCAGCACAGATACGCAGTATTTT.

In this sample, this clone turned up a few times. The genes are TRBV4-3 and TRBJ1-3; 7 positions match TRBD1. The CDR3 is 15 residues long. Germline values: CDR1 LGHNA, CDR2 YSLEER. The J segment lost 2 bases and the V segment lost 1 base, leaving 2 bases of the junction unmatched. CDR3 sequence: CASSQAGGTGNTIYF. Written as DNA, the CDR3 is TGCGCCAGCAGCCAAGCAGGGGGTACTGGAAACACCATATATTTT.

This clone was recorded a few times. The chain combines TRBV4-3 with TRBJ1-2; TRBD1 might be the D (5 bases). V was pared by 0 bases and J by 7 bases, with 21 bases between. The CDR3 is 17 amino acids. In germline, CDR1 is LGHNA, CDR2 YSLEER. The CDR3 sequence: CASSQETQGAQWGGYTF. The CDR3 DNA follows: TGCGCCAGCAGCCAAGAGACGCAAGGGGCGCAATGGGGTGGCTACACCTTC.

This clone was counted between two and nine times. The chain carries TRBV15 and TRBJ2-5; 15 bases agree with TRBD2. V trimming: 0 bases; J trimming: 5 bases; junction bases outside the gene matches: 13. The CDR3 covers 20 residues. Germline-derived CDR1 and CDR2 are LNHNV and YYDKDF (reference sequence). DNA for the CDR3: TGTGCCACCAGCAGAGATAGGGGACTAGCGGGGGGTGGCGGGATTGAGACCCAGTACTTC. Translated, it gives CATSRDRGLAGGGGIETQYF.

Here the CDR3 reads CASSLRTEGEKLFF. The CDR3, as DNA: TGTGCCAGCAGCTTACGGACAGAAGGTGAAAAACTGTTTTTT. V and J are TRBV7-9 and TRBJ1-4; D may be TRBD1 (6 bases). The CDR3 length is 14 residues. V was cut by 2 bases and J by 7 bases, with 11 bases left in between. Looked up from germline, CDR1 is SEHNR and CDR2 is FQNEAQ (reference sequence).

This clone was detected only a few times. This rearrangement joins TRBV5-1 to TRBJ2-1; D may be TRBD1 (6 bases). The CDR3 covers 11 residues. Germline CDR1 and CDR2: SGHRS and YFSETQ. V was shortened by 0 bases and J by 13 bases, with 8 bases between the two germline ends. CDR3 sequence reads: CASSLDRDQFF. CDR3 DNA: TGCGCCAGCAGCTTGGACAGGGACCAGTTCTTC.

Only a few counts were recorded for this clone. V gene TRBV7-6 combines with J gene TRBJ2-5; D unresolved. The CDR3 is made up of 13 amino acids. The germline CDR1 and CDR2 sequences are SGHVS and FNYEAQ. Trimming took 1 base from V and 4 from J, leaving 7 bases between them. CDR3 region: CASSLDIRETQYF. CDR3 bases: TGTGCCAGCAGCTTAGATATTCGAGAGACCCAGTACTTC.

There are a few counts of this clone. The V call is TRBV25-1, the J call TRBJ1-2; 10 bases are shared with TRBD1. Germline trimming cut 5 bases from V and 13 bases from J; bases unmatched to any gene: 13. Germline V gene data show CDR1 as MGHDK and CDR2 as SYGVNS. The CDR3 consists of 14 residues. Written as DNA, the CDR3 is TGTGCCAGCAGTTCACCGGGACAGGGGACGAGGTTCACCTTC. Protein sequence: CASSSPGQGTRFTF.

This clone was counted only a few times. The gene calls are TRBV28 and TRBJ1-6; unclear D gene. Trimming shortened V by 3 bases and J by 6 bases, and 9 bases separated the two germline ends. This CDR3 is built from 14 residues. The germline gives CDR1 MDHEN, CDR2 SYDVKM. CDR3 in amino acids: CASSFMGVNSPLHF. The CDR3 nucleotides are TGTGCCAGCAGTTTTATGGGAGTTAATTCACCCCTCCACTTT.